This T cell receptor (beta chain) was documented in a study of shared clonotypes between healthy human individuals. Study overall: Donors consisted of a couple of women and a few men between 18 and 49.

As defined, naive CD8 cells were CD45RO-negative and positively selected for CCR7, with terminally differentiated effector memory CD45RA+ cells excluded. Each sample came from a Caucasian adult donor living in Nashville, Tennessee. Germline CDR1 is ENHRY and CDR2 is SYGVKD. This CDR3 region has 15 residues. Trimming took off 4 bases at V and 1 base at J, with 13 bases between the two ends. A remark on this clone: The antigen is unknown.

The test was conducted at deep level. Profiling relied on immunoSEQ multiplex PCR, and the TCRdb table lists in-frame clones only, not all of them. Here the sample spans more than 550,000 clones, under 95% being singletons. General observations from the study: Estimated richness was generally greater in naive than memory subsets.

Source material: naive CD8+ T cells sorted from blood. The chain joins TRBV10-3 to TRBJ1-1, with no clear D. The sequence was collected from a man aged 25 to 45 in good health. CDR3 in amino acids: CAISGSDKGNTEAFF. DNA of the CDR3: TGTGCCATCAGTGGATCCGATAAGGGGAACACTGAAGCTTTCTTT.